The 7 T cell receptor beta chains below were found in one sample sequenced in a study of cytomegalovirus exposure and HLA in healthy donors. The PCR used 60 Vbeta and 13 Jbeta primers. TCRdb's table, derived via immunoSEQ multiplex PCR, lists solely in-frame clones and lacks some. Altogether roughly 130,000 clones are present, 81% being singletons, with the ten largest covering about 0.74%. Sequenced sample: PBMCs. The receptors derive from a man aged 18 to 35 in good health and CMV-seronegative.

CDR3 amino acids: CASTEGEDGLFF. For the CDR3, the DNA is TGTGCCAGCACCGAAGGGGAGGACGGACTGTTTTTT. The chain uses TRBV6-1 and TRBJ1-4, with a possible D match to TRBD1 (5 bases). Germline values: CDR1 MNHNS, CDR2 SASEGT. V was clipped by 7 bases and J by 13 bases, with 16 bases between them. This CDR3 spans 12 amino acids.

This clone turned up a few times. The J gene is TRBJ1-1, the V gene TRBV7-6; perhaps TRBD1 as D (5 bases). Trimming stripped 1 base from V and 12 bases from J, with 18 bases between. Per germline, CDR1 SGHVS and CDR2 FNYEAQ. CDR3 length equals 14 residues. The CDR3 sequence is CASSLVRGGRETFF. DNA of the CDR3: TGTGCCAGCAGCTTAGTGAGGGGAGGGAGGGAAACTTTCTTT. Using reference TRBV7-6 and TRBJ1-1 for the parts outside the CDR3, the full variable domain is GAGVSQSPRYKVTKRGQDVALRCDPISGHVSLYWYRQALGQGPEFLTYFNYEAQQDKSGLPNDRFSAERPEGSISTLTIQRTEQRDSAMYRCASSLVRGGRETFFGQGTRLTVV.

The chain joins TRBV5-1 to TRBJ2-1; unclear D gene. Germline lookup yields CDR1 SGHRS and CDR2 YFSETQ. The V and J ends lost 3 bases and 5 bases respectively, with 3 bases between them. The CDR3 spans 11 residues. The CDR3 here is CASSSNNEQFF. The CDR3 bases are TGCGCCAGCAGCTCAAACAATGAGCAGTTCTTC.

This clone has a handful of counts. V gene TRBV27 combines with J gene TRBJ1-5; 7 bases agree with TRBD1. This CDR3 spans 15 amino acids. V was pared by 5 bases and J by 5 bases, with 9 bases of the junction left unmatched. CDR1 is MNHEY and CDR2 is SMNVEV in the germline V gene (reference sequence). The CDR3 loop reads CASSPRDSPYQPQHF. The CDR3 DNA reads TGTGCCAGCAGTCCTAGGGACAGTCCATATCAGCCCCAGCATTTT.

The chain employs TRBV7-2 and TRBJ2-7, with TRBD1 matching 9 bases. Trimming took 6 bases from V and 4 from J; bases not matched to a gene: 7. The CDR3 is 14 residues long. Looked up from germline, CDR1 is SGHTA and CDR2 is FQGNSA. The DNA for the CDR3 is TGTGCCAGCAGTCGACAGGGGGGGCATTACGAGCAGTACTTC. The encoded protein is CASSRQGGHYEQYF.

The chain joins TRBV19 to TRBJ2-5; D is unclear. The CDR3 has 11 residues. The V and J ends lost 5 bases and 1 base respectively, with 2 bases between them. Per germline, CDR1 LNHDA and CDR2 SQIVND (reference sequence). The CDR3: CASSLQETQYF. CDR3 nucleotide sequence: TGTGCCAGTAGTCTCCAAGAGACCCAGTACTTC.

The rearrangement uses TRBV5-1 and TRBJ2-7; 10 bases are a match to TRBD1. The germline CDR1 and CDR2 sequences are SGHRS and YFSETQ. The ends lost 2 bases at V and 0 bases at J; junction bases unmatched: 5. CDR3 length equals 16 residues. CDR3 protein: CASSFGDRGNSYEQYF. The CDR3, as DNA: TGCGCCAGCAGCTTCGGGGACAGGGGAAACTCCTACGAGCAGTACTTC.